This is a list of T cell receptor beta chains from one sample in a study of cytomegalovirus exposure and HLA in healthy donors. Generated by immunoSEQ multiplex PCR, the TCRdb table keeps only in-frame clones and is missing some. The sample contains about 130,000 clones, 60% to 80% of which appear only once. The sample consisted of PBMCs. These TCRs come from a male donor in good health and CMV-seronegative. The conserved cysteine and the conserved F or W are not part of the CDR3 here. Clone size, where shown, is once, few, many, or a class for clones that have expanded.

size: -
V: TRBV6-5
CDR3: ASSYTLAGVNNEQF

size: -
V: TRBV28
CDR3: ASSLMGRSYNEQF

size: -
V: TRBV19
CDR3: ASSLSPGGAGYT

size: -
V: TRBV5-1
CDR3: ASSSTTTISGANVLT

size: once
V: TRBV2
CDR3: ASCRARYEQY

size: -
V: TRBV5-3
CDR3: ARSLRVLSYEQY

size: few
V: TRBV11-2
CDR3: ASSLGGSGGLYNEQF

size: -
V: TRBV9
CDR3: ASSPRGASDETQY

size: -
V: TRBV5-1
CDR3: ASSAPGLESRLSQETQY

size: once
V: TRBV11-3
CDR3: ASSSGLAGGSYEQY

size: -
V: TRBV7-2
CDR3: ASRRRESPYNEQF

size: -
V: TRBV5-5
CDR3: AYRAPGTTGELF

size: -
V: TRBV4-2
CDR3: ASSQAQIGSGEQY

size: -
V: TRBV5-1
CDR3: ASSASLSGANGLT

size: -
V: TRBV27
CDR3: ASSLSQGGPYGYT

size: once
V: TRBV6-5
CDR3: ASSDRQSSYEQY

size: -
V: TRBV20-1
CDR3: SAQLTYEQY

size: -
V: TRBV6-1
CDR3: ASRGLAGGNEQF

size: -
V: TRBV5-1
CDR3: ASSPTPTAFYYGYT

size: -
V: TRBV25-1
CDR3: ASAPQGEETQY

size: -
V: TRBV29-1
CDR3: SVEVGQGAREQY

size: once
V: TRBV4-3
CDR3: ASSQGATGGYYGYT

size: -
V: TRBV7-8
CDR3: ASSTDRSSYNEQF

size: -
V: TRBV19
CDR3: ASSAFDRNNSPLH

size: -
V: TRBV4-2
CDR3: ASSQLNRGTNEKLF

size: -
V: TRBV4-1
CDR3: ASSHIGQGASTDTQY

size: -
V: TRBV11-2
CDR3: ASSLDSGTGGPDEQF

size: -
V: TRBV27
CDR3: ASSFALDRGQGNEQF

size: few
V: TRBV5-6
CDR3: ASHGSNYGYT

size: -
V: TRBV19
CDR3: ASKLGEGAYEQY

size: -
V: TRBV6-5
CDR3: ASSYGGTRQETQY

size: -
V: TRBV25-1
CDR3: ASSDGTLLRETQY

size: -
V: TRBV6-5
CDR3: ASRTRENTEAF

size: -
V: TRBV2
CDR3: ASRHREGSYEQY

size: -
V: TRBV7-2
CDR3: ASRVEDIQY

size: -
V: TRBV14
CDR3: ASSLHTGETDLNTEAF

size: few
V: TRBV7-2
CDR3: ASSSPKRQGEKLF

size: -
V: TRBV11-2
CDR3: ASSHPGHGVYGYT

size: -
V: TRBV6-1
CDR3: ASSVLGLAITDTQY

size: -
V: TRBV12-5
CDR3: ASGLQLGQETDTQY

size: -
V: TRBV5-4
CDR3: ASSPVGSTEAF

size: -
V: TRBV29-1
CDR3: SVRQGDQPQH

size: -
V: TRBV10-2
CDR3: ASSAPGLAGDYEQY

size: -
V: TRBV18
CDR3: ASSPLGGHYEQY

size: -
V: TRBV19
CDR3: ASSIGQPNTEAF

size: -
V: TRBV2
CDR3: ASMAADTQY

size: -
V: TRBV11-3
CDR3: ASSLGLSGRAGGDTQY